A single sample gave rise to the 14 T cell receptor beta chains below, sequenced in a study of cytotoxic CD8 clonotypes in ibrutinib-treated CLL. Assay used: immunoSEQ multiplex PCR; TCRdb lists only in-frame clones, some missing. The repertoire holds some 310,000 clones, with around four fifths as singletons. Sequences were derived from PBMCs, sampled before ibrutinib treatment. The receptors come from a human donor with chronic lymphocytic leukemia.

This clone has a handful of counts. V gene TRBV25-1 combines with J gene TRBJ1-2; D gene uncertain. V lost 9 bases, J lost 0 bases, and 11 bases lay in between. Germline V lookup: CDR1 MGHDK, CDR2 SYGVNS. The CDR3 has 13 amino acids. CDR3 nucleotides: TGTGCCAGTACCGGGGAACCTAACTATGGCTACACCTTC. This codes for CASTGEPNYGYTF.

The rearrangement uses TRBV2 and TRBJ2-5, with 9 bases lining up with TRBD2. The CDR3 is 14 amino acids. Germline V gives CDR1 SNHLY, CDR2 FYNNEI. V shed 7 bases, J shed 3 bases, and the junction held 6 bases outside the gene matches. CDR3 protein: CASTREGGEETQYF. CDR3 sequence (DNA): TGTGCCAGCACGCGGGAGGGAGGAGAAGAGACCCAGTACTTC.

V gene TRBV5-6 combines with J gene TRBJ2-3, with 7 bases lining up with TRBD1. Germline lookup yields CDR1 SGHDT and CDR2 YYEEEE. The CDR3 spans 15 residues. The V gene end was trimmed by 5 bases and the J gene end by 3 bases; junction bases not matched to a gene: 9. The CDR3 sequence: CASSLQGTRTDTQYF. The CDR3 DNA follows: TGTGCCAGCAGTCTACAGGGGACAAGAACAGATACGCAGTATTTT.

This clone appeared a few times. The chain joins TRBV5-1 to TRBJ2-3; TRBD1 agrees at 7 bases. J lost 3 bases, V lost 3 bases, and 7 bases had no gene match. The germline V gene encodes CDR1 SGHRS and CDR2 YFSETQ. The CDR3 sequence is 15 residues long. CDR3 region: CASSSEDRTTDTQYF. DNA of the CDR3: TGCGCCAGCAGCTCGGAGGACAGGACGACAGATACGCAGTATTTT.

The chain uses TRBV10-3 and TRBJ2-7, with 8 positions matching TRBD1. The length of the CDR3 is 16 residues. Germline V CDR1 and CDR2: ENHRY, SYGVKD. V shed 4 bases, J shed 0 bases, and the junction held 8 bases outside the gene matches. Here the CDR3 reads CAISGQGTDSSYEQYF. The CDR3 DNA is TGTGCCATCAGTGGACAGGGGACGGATAGCTCCTACGAGCAGTACTTC.

This clone has a single count. The chain has TRBV15 and TRBJ2-1; no clear D gene. The germline gives CDR1 LNHNV, CDR2 YYDKDF (reference sequence). This CDR3 is built from 13 residues. V dropped 5 bases and J dropped 5 bases, with 10 bases sitting between them. The chain's CDR3 is CATSSLGNNEQFF. The CDR3 coding sequence is TGTGCCACCAGCTCCTTGGGGAACAATGAGCAGTTCTTC. Drawing the rest from reference TRBV15 and TRBJ2-1, the complete variable domain is DAMVIQNPRYQVTQFGKPVTLSCSQTLNHNVMYWYQQKSSQAPKLLFHYYDKDFNNEADTPDNFQSRRPNTSFCFLDIRSPGLGDTAMYLCATSSLGNNEQFFGPGTRLTVL.

The V and J genes are TRBV4-2 and TRBJ2-7; D not resolved. The CDR3 is 15 amino acids. Trimming shortened V by 0 bases and J by 0 bases, and 9 bases separated the two germline ends. Germline loops: CDR1 LGHNA, CDR2 YNFKEQ. This CDR3 is CASSQDWAPSYEQYF. In DNA, the CDR3 is TGTGCCAGCAGCCAAGATTGGGCCCCCTCCTACGAGCAGTACTTC.

This clone came up a few times. The J gene is TRBJ2-6, the V gene TRBV7-9, with D unclear. The germline CDR1 and CDR2 sequences are SEHNR and FQNEAQ (reference sequence). The V and J ends lost 4 bases and 0 bases respectively, with 10 bases between them. The CDR3 consists of 16 residues. The CDR3 loop is CASSSPLSSGANVLTF. CDR3 in DNA: TGTGCCAGCAGCTCCCCCCTAAGCTCTGGGGCCAACGTCCTGACTTTC.

The chain uses TRBV9 and TRBJ2-7; 7 bases are shared with TRBD2. V gave up 4 bases and J gave up 3 bases; unmatched junction bases: 13. The CDR3 runs 16 residues. From germline, CDR1 is SGDLS and CDR2 YYNGEE. CDR3 sequence (DNA): TGTGCCAGCAGCCCGCTGGGGCTAGCGGACAACTACGAGCAGTACTTC. This codes for CASSPLGLADNYEQYF.

In its sample, this clone was seen a few times. The rearrangement joins TRBV5-1 to TRBJ1-1, with D perhaps TRBD1 (5 bases). The CDR3 totals 16 residues. Germline V gene data show CDR1 as SGHRS and CDR2 as YFSETQ. Trimming removed 0 bases at V and 5 bases at J, with 17 bases between. The CDR3 region is CASSLERDFGGTEAFF. The CDR3 region has the DNA TGCGCCAGCAGCTTGGAAAGGGACTTCGGAGGGACTGAAGCTTTCTTT. Full variable domain (missing parts from reference TRBV5-1 and TRBJ1-1): KAGVTQTPRYLIKTRGQQVTLSCSPISGHRSVSWYQQTPGQGLQFLFEYFSETQRNKGNFPGRFSGRQFSNSRSEMNVSTLELGDSALYLCASSLERDFGGTEAFFGQGTRLTVV.

As DNA, the CDR3 is TGTGCCAGTAGTATTTTACTGGGGGTTTACGGTCAGCCCCAGCATTTT. It is translated as CASSILLGVYGQPQHF. The genes are TRBV19 and TRBJ1-5, with a tentative D call TRBD1 (5 bases). V dropped 3 bases and J dropped 6 bases, with 18 bases sitting between them. CDR3 size: 16 residues. Germline assignment: CDR1 LNHDA and CDR2 SQIVND (reference sequence). The entire variable domain, with the rest obtained from reference TRBV19 and TRBJ1-5, is as follows: DGGITQSPKYLFRKEGQNVTLSCEQNLNHDAMYWYRQDPGQGLRLIYYSQIVNDFQKGDIAEGYSVSREKKESFPLTVTSAQKNPTAFYLCASSILLGVYGQPQHFGDGTRLSIL.

V and J are TRBV7-2 and TRBJ1-1; possible D gene TRBD1, 5 bases. This CDR3 has 13 residues. Trimming shortened V by 1 base and J by 7 bases, and 10 bases separated the two germline ends. Germline values: CDR1 SGHTA, CDR2 FQGNSA. This CDR3 is CASSLVGGDEAFF. CDR3 DNA sequence: TGTGCCAGCAGCTTAGTAGGAGGGGATGAAGCTTTCTTT.

This rearrangement joins TRBV6-1 to TRBJ1-1; a weak D match, TRBD1 (6 bases). The CDR3 is 15 residues long. The germline CDR1 and CDR2 sequences are MNHNS and SASEGT. The V and J ends lost 6 bases and 1 base respectively, with 15 bases between them. This chain's CDR3 is CASRRGGQGNTEAFF. The DNA of the CDR3 is TGTGCCAGCAGGAGGGGGGGTCAAGGGAACACTGAAGCTTTCTTT.

This clone was recorded a few times. The CDR3 loop reads CASKWRSSYNEQFF. In DNA form, the CDR3 reads TGTGCCAGTAAGTGGAGAAGCTCCTACAATGAGCAGTTCTTC. The chain recombines TRBV19 with TRBJ2-1; D uncertain. Germline V gene sequence: CDR1 LNHDA, CDR2 SQIVND (reference sequence). Trimming took off 7 bases at V and 0 bases at J, with 10 bases between the two ends. This CDR3 has 14 residues.